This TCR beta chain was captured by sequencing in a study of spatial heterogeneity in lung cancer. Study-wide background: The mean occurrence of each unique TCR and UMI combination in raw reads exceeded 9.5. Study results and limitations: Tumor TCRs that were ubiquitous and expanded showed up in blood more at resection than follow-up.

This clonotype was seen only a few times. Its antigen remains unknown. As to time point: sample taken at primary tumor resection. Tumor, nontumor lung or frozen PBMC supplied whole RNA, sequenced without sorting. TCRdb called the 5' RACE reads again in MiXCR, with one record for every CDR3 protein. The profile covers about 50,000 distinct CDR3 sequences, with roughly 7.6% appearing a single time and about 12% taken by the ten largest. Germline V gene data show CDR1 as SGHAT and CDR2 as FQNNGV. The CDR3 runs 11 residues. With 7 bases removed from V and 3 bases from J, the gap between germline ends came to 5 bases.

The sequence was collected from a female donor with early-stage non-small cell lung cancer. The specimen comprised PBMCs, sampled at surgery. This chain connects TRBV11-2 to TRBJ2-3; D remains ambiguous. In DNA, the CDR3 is TGTGCCAGCATCACAACAGATACGCAGTATTTT. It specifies CASITTDTQYF. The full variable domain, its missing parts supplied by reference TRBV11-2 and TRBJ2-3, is EAGVAQSPRYKIIEKRQSVAFWCNPISGHATLYWYQQILGQGPKLLIQFQNNGVVDDSQLPKDRFSAERLKGVDSTLKIQPAKLEDSAVYLCASITTDTQYFGPGTRLTVL.